This record covers a single TCR beta chain. Its specificity is not known. Here immunoSEQ multiplex PCR was the method, and the copy in TCRdb shows in-frame clones only, minus some. The sample has roughly 250,000 clones; 87% are singletons. The germline CDR1 and CDR2 sequences are LGHDT and YNNKEL (reference sequence). CDR3 length: 14 residues. V shed 2 bases and J shed 1 base, with 8 bases lying between them. This specimen belongs to a study of Ad26.COV2.S vaccination and SARS-CoV-2 variants. General study results and limits: Marked by substantial breadth, spike-specific CD8+ and CD4+ T cell responses were reportedly seen after vaccination.

Treatment denoted: some 20 received Ad26.COV2.S at low or high dose, single or two shots; about five received placebo; per-sample allocation not given. Specimens were obtained on day 63 following the first vaccine or placebo injection. Sequences were derived from peripheral blood, sampled in a trial of Ad26.COV2.S vaccine versus placebo. This sequence was found in a person between 18 and 65 years old who received the Ad26.COV2.S COVID-19 vaccine or a placebo. The rearrangement links TRBV3-1 (or the pseudogene TRBV3-2) to TRBJ2-5, with D possibly being TRBD2 (6 bases). The CDR3 DNA sequence: TGTGCCAGCAGCCAACGAGCGGGCCAAGAGACCCAGTACTTC. Protein sequence: CASSQRAGQETQYF.